The 8 T cell receptor beta chains reported below all come from one sample, sequenced in a study of T cell responses to AZD1222 COVID-19 vaccine. Libraries were prepared by immunoSEQ multiplex PCR; TCRdb keeps only in-frame clonotypes and omits some of them. The sample lists 200,000 to 250,000 clones, approximately 94% occurring once. The sequencing used peripheral blood, collected on day 0 of MenACWY control vaccination. All receptors come from an adult in good health.

The rearrangement links TRBV27 to TRBJ1-6, with D possibly TRBD1 on 5 matching bases. There are 15 residues in the CDR3. V was pared by 0 bases and J by 7 bases, with 10 bases between. In germline, CDR1 is MNHEY, CDR2 SMNVEV (reference sequence). CDR3 coding DNA: TGTGCCAGCAGTTTATCGGGGGTTCCCAATTCACCCCTCCACTTT. It yields the protein CASSLSGVPNSPLHF.

The chain carries TRBV2 and TRBJ1-3; the D gene is possibly TRBD1 (6 bases). The V gene lost 6 bases and the J gene lost 2 bases, with 11 bases spanning the gap. Germline CDR1 reads SNHLY; CDR2 reads FYNNEI. The CDR3 length is 14 residues. The CDR3: CASRTGPPGNTIYF. The CDR3 region has the DNA TGTGCCAGCAGGACAGGCCCTCCTGGAAACACCATATATTTT.

The chain combines TRBV24-1 with TRBJ1-6; D gene uncertain. This CDR3 has 16 residues. Trimming pared 8 bases from V and 6 bases from J, leaving 19 bases between. The germline V gene has CDR1 KGHDR and CDR2 SFDVKD. DNA for the CDR3: TGTGCCACCATTCGCCGACGGATAGATTTTAATTCACCCCTCCACTTT. This encodes CATIRRRIDFNSPLHF.

The chain has TRBV19 and TRBJ1-1; perhaps TRBD1 as D (5 bases). The CDR3 has 14 residues. V was pared by 0 bases and J by 5 bases, with 10 bases between. CDR1 is LNHDA and CDR2 is SQIVND in the germline V gene (reference sequence). CDR3 amino acids: CASSIEGVATEAFF. DNA for the CDR3: TGTGCCAGTAGTATAGAGGGGGTGGCAACTGAAGCTTTCTTT. The complete variable domain, with remaining parts taken from reference TRBV19 and TRBJ1-1, reads DGGITQSPKYLFRKEGQNVTLSCEQNLNHDAMYWYRQDPGQGLRLIYYSQIVNDFQKGDIAEGYSVSREKKESFPLTVTSAQKNPTAFYLCASSIEGVATEAFFGQGTRLTVV.

V gene TRBV7-9 combines with J gene TRBJ2-3; possibly TRBD2 for D (6 bases). This CDR3 comprises 15 residues. CDR1 and CDR2 from the germline V gene are SEHNR and FQNEAQ (reference sequence). Between the trimmed V and J ends, which lost 6 bases and 2 bases, there was a span of 15 bases. CDR3 residues: CASSPLRGITDTQYF. The CDR3 nucleotides are TGTGCCAGCAGTCCCCTGCGGGGCATCACAGATACGCAGTATTTT.

V is TRBV11-2 and J is TRBJ2-7; D is ambiguous. Trimming took 1 base from V and 3 from J, leaving 4 bases between them. The CDR3 runs to 12 residues. CDR1 is SGHAT, CDR2 FQNNGV, per germline. Written as DNA, the CDR3 is TGTGCCAGCAGCTTAGTCATCTACGAGCAGTACTTC. Amino acid sequence: CASSLVIYEQYF.

This clone was recorded once. The chain recombines TRBV30 with TRBJ1-2; TRBD1 is a possible D gene (6 bases). Germline values: CDR1 GTSNPN, CDR2 SVGIG (reference sequence). V was pared by 3 bases and J by 0 bases, with 8 bases between. The CDR3 is made up of 13 amino acids. Here the CDR3 reads CAWSTGSNYGYTF. Here the CDR3 DNA reads TGTGCCTGGAGCACAGGGTCTAACTATGGCTACACCTTC.

The V gene is TRBV6-5, the J gene TRBJ1-3; a weak D match, TRBD1 (6 bases). The germline V and J ends were trimmed by 6 bases and 8 bases, with 14 bases remaining between them. This CDR3 is built from 13 residues. In germline, CDR1 is MNHEY, CDR2 SVGAGI. CDR3 sequence: CASRTYRAHTIYF. CDR3 DNA sequence: TGTGCCAGCAGAACCTACAGGGCACACACCATATATTTT.